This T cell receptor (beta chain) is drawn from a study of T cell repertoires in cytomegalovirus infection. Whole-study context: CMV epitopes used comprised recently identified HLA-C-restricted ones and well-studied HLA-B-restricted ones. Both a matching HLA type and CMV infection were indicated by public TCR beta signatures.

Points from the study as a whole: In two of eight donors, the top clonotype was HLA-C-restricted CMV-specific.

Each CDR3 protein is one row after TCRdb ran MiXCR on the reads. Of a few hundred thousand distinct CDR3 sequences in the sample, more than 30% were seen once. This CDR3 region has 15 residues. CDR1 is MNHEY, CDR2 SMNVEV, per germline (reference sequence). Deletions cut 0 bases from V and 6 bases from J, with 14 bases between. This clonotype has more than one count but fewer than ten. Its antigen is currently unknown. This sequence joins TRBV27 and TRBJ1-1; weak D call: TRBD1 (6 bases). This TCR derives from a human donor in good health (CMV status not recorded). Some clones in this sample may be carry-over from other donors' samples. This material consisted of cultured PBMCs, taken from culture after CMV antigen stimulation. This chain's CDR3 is CASSLSSQGKPEAFF. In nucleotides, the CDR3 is TGTGCCAGCAGTTTATCAAGCCAGGGGAAACCTGAAGCTTTCTTT.